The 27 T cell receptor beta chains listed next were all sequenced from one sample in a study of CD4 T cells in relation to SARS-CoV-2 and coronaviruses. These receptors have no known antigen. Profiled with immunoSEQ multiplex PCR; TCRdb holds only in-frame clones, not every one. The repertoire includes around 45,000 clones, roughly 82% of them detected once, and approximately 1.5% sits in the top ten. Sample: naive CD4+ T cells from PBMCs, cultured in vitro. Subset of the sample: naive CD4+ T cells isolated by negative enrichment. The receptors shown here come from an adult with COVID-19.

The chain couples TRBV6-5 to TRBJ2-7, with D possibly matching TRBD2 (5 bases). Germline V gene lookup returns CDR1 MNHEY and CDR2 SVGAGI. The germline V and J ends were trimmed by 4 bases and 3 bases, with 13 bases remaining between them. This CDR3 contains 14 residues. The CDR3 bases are TGTGCCAGCAGTTTCGGGATACCCGGCTACGAGCAGTACTTC. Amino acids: CASSFGIPGYEQYF.

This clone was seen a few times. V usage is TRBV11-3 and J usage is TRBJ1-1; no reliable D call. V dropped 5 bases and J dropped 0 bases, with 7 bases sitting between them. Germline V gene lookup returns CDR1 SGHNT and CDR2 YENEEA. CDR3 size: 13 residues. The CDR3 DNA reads TGTGCCAGCAGCCACGACATGAACACTGAAGCTTTCTTT. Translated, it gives CASSHDMNTEAFF.

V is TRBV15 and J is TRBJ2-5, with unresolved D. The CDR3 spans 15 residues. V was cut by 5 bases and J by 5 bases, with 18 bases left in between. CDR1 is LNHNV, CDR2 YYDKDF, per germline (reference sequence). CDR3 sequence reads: CATSPTRLTSETQYF. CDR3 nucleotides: TGTGCCACCAGCCCCACGAGGTTGACTTCGGAGACCCAGTACTTC.

CDR3: CASSIGGGSASYEQYF. The CDR3 DNA follows: TGTGCCAGTAGTATAGGAGGCGGGAGCGCTTCCTACGAGCAGTACTTC. The chain combines TRBV19 with TRBJ2-7; 7 positions agree with TRBD2. This CDR3 comprises 16 residues. Germline CDR1 reads LNHDA; CDR2 reads SQIVND (reference sequence). Trimming cost V 1 base and J 1 base; bases outside gene matches: 7.

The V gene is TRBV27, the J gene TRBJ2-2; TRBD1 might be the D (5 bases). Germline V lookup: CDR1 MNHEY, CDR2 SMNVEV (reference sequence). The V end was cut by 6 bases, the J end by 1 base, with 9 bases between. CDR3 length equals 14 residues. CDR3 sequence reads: CASSVQGNTGELFF. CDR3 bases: TGTGCCAGCAGCGTTCAGGGGAACACCGGGGAGCTGTTTTTT.

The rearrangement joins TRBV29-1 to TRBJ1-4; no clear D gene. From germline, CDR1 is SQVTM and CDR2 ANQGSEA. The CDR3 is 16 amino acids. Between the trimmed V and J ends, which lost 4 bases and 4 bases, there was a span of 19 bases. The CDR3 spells CSVGLFVGEVNEKLFF. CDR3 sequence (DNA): TGCAGCGTTGGCCTTTTTGTTGGGGAGGTTAATGAAAAACTGTTTTTT.

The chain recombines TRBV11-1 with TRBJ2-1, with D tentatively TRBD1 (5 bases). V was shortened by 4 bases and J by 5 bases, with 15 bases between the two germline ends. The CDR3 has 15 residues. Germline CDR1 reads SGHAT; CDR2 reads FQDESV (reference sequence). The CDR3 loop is CASSSVPDSNNEQFF. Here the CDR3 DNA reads TGTGCCAGCAGCTCAGTCCCTGACAGCAACAATGAGCAGTTCTTC.

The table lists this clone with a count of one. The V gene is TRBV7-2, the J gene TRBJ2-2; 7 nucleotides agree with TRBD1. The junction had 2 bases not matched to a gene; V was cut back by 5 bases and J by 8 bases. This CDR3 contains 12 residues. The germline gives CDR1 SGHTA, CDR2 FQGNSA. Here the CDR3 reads CASSPGQGELFF. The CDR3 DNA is TGTGCCAGCAGCCCGGGACAGGGGGAGCTGTTTTTT.

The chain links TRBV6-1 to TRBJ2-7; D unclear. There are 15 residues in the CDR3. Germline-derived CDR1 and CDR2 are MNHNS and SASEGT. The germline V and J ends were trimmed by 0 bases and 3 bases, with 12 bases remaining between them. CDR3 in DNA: TGTGCCAGCAGTGAAGCTCGCGGAACCTTCTACGAGCAGTACTTC. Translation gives CASSEARGTFYEQYF.

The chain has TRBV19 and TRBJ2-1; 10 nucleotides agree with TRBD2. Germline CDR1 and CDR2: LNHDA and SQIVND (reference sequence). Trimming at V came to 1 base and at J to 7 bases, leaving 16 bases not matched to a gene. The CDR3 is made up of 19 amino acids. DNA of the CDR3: TGTGCCAGTAGTATAGCCTTTTTAGCGGGAGGCCCCCAGGGTAATGAGCAGTTCTTC. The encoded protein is CASSIAFLAGGPQGNEQFF.

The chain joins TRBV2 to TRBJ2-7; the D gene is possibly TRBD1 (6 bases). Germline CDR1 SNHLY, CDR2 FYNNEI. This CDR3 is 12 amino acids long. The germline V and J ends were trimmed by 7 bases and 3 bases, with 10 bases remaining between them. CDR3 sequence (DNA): TGTGCCAGCATTCAAGGGGGCTACGAGCAGTACTTC. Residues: CASIQGGYEQYF. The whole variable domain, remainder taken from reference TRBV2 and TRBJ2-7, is EPEVTQTPSHQVTQMGQEVILRCVPISNHLYFYWYRQILGQKVEFLVSFYNNEISEKSEIFDDQFSVERPDGSNFTLKIRSTKLEDSAMYFCASIQGGYEQYFGPGTRLTVT.

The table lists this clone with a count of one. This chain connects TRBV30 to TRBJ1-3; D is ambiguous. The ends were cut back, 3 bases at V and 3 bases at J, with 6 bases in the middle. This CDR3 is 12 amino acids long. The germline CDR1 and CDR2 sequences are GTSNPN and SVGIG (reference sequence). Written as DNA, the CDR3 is TGTGCCTGGAGGTATATTGGAAACACCATATATTTT. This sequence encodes CAWRYIGNTIYF.

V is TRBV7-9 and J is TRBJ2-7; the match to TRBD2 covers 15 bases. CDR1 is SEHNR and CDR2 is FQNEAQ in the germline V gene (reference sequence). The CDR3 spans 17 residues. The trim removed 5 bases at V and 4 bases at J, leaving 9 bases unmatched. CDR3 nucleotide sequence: TGTGCCAGCAGCCCCGGGACTAGCGGGAGGACTCGGTACGAGCAGTACTTC. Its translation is CASSPGTSGRTRYEQYF. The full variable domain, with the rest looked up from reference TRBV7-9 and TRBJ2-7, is DTGVSQNPRHKITKRGQNVTFRCDPISEHNRLYWYRQTLGQGPEFLTYFQNEAQLEKSRLLSDRFSAERPKGSFSTLEIQRTEQGDSAMYLCASSPGTSGRTRYEQYFGPGTRLTVT.

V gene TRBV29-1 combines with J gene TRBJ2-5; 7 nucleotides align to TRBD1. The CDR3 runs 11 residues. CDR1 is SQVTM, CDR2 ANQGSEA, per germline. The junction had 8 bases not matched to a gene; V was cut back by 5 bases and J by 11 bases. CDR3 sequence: CSVYRDRAQYF. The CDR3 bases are TGCAGCGTTTACCGGGACAGAGCACAGTACTTC.

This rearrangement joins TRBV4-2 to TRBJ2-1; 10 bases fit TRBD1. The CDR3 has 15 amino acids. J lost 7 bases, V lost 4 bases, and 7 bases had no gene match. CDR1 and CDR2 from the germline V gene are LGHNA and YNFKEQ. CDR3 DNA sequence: TGTGCCAGCAGCCGGAATCCGGGACAGGGGAATGAGCAGTTCTTC. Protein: CASSRNPGQGNEQFF.

CDR3 nucleotide sequence: TGTGCCAGCTCCCTTCGGGGACCGAACACCGGGGAGCTGTTTTTT. Amino acid sequence: CASSLRGPNTGELFF. V is TRBV18 and J is TRBJ2-2; D might be TRBD1 or TRBD2, each matching 5 bases. V was cut by 6 bases and J by 0 bases, with 11 bases left in between. The CDR3 totals 15 residues. Germline lookup yields CDR1 KGHSH and CDR2 LQKENI.

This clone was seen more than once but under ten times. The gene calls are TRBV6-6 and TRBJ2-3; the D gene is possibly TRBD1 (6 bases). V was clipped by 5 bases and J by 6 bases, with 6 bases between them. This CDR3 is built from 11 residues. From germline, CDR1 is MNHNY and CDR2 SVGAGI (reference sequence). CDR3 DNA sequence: TGTGCCAGCAGTGGGGGCGATACGCAGTATTTT. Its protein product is CASSGGDTQYF.

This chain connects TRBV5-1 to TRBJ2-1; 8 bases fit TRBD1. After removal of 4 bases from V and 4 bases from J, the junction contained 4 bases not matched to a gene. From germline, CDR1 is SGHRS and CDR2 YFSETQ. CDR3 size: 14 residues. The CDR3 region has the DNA TGCGCCAGCAGCCAGGACAGGGCGTACAATGAGCAGTTCTTC. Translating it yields CASSQDRAYNEQFF.

This CDR3 reads CASSWMGNDGELFF. CDR3 in DNA: TGTGCCAGCAGCTGGATGGGCAACGACGGGGAGCTGTTTTTT. The V gene is TRBV5-4, the J gene TRBJ2-2; D gene ambiguous. The V gene lost 3 bases and the J gene lost 7 bases, with 13 bases spanning the gap. The germline gives CDR1 SGHNT, CDR2 YYREEE (reference sequence). CDR3 length equals 14 residues.

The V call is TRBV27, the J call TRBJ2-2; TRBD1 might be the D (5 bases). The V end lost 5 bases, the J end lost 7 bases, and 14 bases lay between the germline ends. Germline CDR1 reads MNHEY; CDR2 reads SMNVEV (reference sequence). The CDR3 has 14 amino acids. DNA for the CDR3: TGTGCCAGCAGTCCGGACACGTACCTCGGGGAGCTGTTTTTT. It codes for CASSPDTYLGELFF.

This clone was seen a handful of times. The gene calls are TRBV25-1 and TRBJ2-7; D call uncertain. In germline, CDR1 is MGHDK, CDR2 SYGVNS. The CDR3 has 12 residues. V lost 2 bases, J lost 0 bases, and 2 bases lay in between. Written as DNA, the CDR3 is TGTGCCAGCAGTGAAACCTCCTACGAGCAGTACTTC. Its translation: CASSETSYEQYF.

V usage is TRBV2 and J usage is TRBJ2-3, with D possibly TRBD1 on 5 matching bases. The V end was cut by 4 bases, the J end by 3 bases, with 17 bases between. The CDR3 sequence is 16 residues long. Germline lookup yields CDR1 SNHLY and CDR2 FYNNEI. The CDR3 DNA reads TGTGCCAGCAGTGGGGGCCTCGGACGCAGGACAGATACGCAGTATTTT. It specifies CASSGGLGRRTDTQYF.

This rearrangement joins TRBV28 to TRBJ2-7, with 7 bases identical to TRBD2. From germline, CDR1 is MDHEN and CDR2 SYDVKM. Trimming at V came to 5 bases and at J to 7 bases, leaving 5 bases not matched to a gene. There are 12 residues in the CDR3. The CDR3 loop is CASSPSGWEQYF. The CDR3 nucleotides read TGTGCCAGCAGTCCTAGCGGTTGGGAGCAGTACTTC.

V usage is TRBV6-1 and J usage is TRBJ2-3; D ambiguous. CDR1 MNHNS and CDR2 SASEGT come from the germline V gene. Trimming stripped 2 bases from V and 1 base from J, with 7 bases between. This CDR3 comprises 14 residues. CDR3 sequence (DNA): TGTGCCAGCAGTGAACTCCGGGGCACAGATACGCAGTATTTT. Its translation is CASSELRGTDTQYF.

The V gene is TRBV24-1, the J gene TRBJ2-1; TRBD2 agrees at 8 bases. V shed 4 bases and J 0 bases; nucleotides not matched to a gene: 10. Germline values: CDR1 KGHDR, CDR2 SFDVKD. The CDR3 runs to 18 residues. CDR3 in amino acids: CATSDRPGAGVSYNEQFF. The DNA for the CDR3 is TGTGCCACCAGTGACCGCCCGGGAGCGGGAGTCTCCTACAATGAGCAGTTCTTC.

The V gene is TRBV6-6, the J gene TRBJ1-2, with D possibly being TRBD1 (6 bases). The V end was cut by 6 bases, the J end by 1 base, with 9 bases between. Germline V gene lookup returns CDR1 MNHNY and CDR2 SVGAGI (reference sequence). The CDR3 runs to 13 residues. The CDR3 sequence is CASRPGDNYGYTF. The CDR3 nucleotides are TGTGCCAGCAGACCAGGGGATAACTATGGCTACACCTTC.

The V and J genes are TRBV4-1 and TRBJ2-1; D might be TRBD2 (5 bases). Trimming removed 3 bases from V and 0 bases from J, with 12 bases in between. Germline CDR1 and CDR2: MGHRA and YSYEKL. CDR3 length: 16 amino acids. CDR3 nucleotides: TGCGCCAGCAGCCATCCCAGAGGGAGCTCCTACAATGAGCAGTTCTTC. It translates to CASSHPRGSSYNEQFF.